These T cell receptor beta chains were read from a single sample in a study of T cell changes during pregnancy in multiple sclerosis. TCRdb's table, derived via immunoSEQ multiplex PCR, lists solely in-frame clones and lacks some. The table lists 40,000 or so clones, 91% of them singletons. Sequences were derived from CD8+ T cells from peripheral blood mononuclear cells, sampled in the second trimester of pregnancy. These TCRs come from a female donor with multiple sclerosis, enrolled in a pregnancy study. Both conserved end residues are part of each CDR3. The D gene is left open where the match is weak. Size is omitted from some rows. Given values are once, few, many or a class for expanded clones.

>.|TRBJ2-2|TRBV7-9|.
TGTGCCAGCAGCTTAGCATCGGGAGACGGGGAGCTGTTTTTT
CASSLASGDGELFF
>.|TRBJ2-2|TRBV9|.
TGTGCCAGCAGCTTCACAGGGACCGGGGAGCTGTTTTTT
CASSFTGTGELFF
>.|TRBJ1-1|TRBV19|.
TGTGCCAGTAGTGGGGTGGGCGGGGGCACTGAAGCTTTCTTT
CASSGVGGGTEAFF
>once|TRBJ1-1|TRBV7-9|.
TGTGCCAGCAGCCCCGGGGGGGGGACTGAAGCTTTCTTT
CASSPGGGTEAFF
>.|TRBJ1-2|TRBV6-5|TRBD1
TGTGCCAGCAGTACTGGGACAGGGCCGGTCTATGGCTACACCTTC
CASSTGTGPVYGYTF
>.|TRBJ1-3|TRBV7-2|.
TGTGCCAGCAGCCTGGACGGGAACTCTGGAAACACCATATATTTT
CASSLDGNSGNTIYF
>.|TRBJ2-3|TRBV9|TRBD2
TGTGCCAGCAGCGTAGAGGATAGCGGGGGGCTGGCAGATACGCAGTATTTT
CASSVEDSGGLADTQYF
>.|TRBJ2-7|TRBV4-2|TRBD2
TGTGCCAGCAGCCAAGATGAGGCTAGCGGGTACGAGCAGTACTTC
CASSQDEASGYEQYF
>few|TRBJ1-1|TRBV6-1|TRBD1
TGTGCCAGCAGTGAAGACTCTGGACAGGGGGCGACTGAAGCTTTCTTT
CASSEDSGQGATEAFF
>.|TRBJ2-4|TRBV5-6|TRBD2
TGTGCCAGCAGTAGGTTAGCGGGGGGGTTCCAAGCCAAAAACATTCAGTACTTC
CASSRLAGGFQAKNIQYF
>.|TRBJ2-3|TRBV19|.
TGTGCCAGTAGTGACATGGCCACCCAAACGATCCGTACCTTT
CASSDMATQTIRTF
>once|TRBJ1-5|TRBV19|.
TGTGCCAGTAGTATTTTCAGGGCCAATCAGCCCCAGCATTTT
CASSIFRANQPQHF
>.|TRBJ2-7|TRBV10-2|TRBD2
TGCGCCAGCACCGACTCGGGACTAGCGGTTACTGCGTCCTACGAGCAGTACTTC
CASTDSGLAVTASYEQYF
>.|TRBJ2-7|TRBV11-2|TRBD1
TGTGCCAGCAGCCCGCCCCGGACAGGGGGCGGGGAGCAGTACTTC
CASSPPRTGGGEQYF
>.|TRBJ1-2|TRBV10-3|TRBD1
TGTGCCATCAGTGAGTCTTTGGACAGGTACTATGGCTACACCTTC
CAISESLDRYYGYTF
>.|TRBJ2-7|TRBV6-1|.
TGTGCCAGCAGTGTAGGGTGGGGCGTCCGCTTCTACGAGCAGTACTTC
CASSVGWGVRFYEQYF
>.|TRBJ2-1|TRBV2|TRBD1
TGTGCCGGACAGGGGATTTTAAGCTCCTACAATGAGCAGTTCTTC
CAGQGILSSYNEQFF
>once|TRBJ2-3|TRBV9|TRBD2
TGTGCCAGCAGCACATGGGGAGGGGCAGTTAGCACAGATACGCAGTATTTT
CASSTWGGAVSTDTQYF
>.|TRBJ1-6|TRBV25-1|.
TGTGCCGCGGGGGGCCGGCGAGCCTATAATTCACCCCTCCACTTT
CAAGGRRAYNSPLHF
>.|TRBJ2-7|TRBV30|.
TGTGCCTGGAGGGACCCCGGGGTAAGCTCCTACGAGCAGTACTTC
CAWRDPGVSSYEQYF
>.|TRBJ1-4|TRBV15|.
TGTGCCACCAGCAGAGTATCACAGGATTTTAATGAAAAACTGTTTTTT
CATSRVSQDFNEKLFF